Only a few counts were recorded for the clone carrying this T cell receptor beta chain. Its matching antigen is unknown. CDR1 and CDR2 (germline): KGHDR, SFDVKD. This CDR3 spans 17 amino acids. Trimming left V 0 bases short and J 4 bases short, with 14 bases between. This entry comes from a study of blood T cells in healthy people across ages. Regarding the study as a whole: Donors of long life had a larger count of naive CD4+ cells and greater diversity than aged donors.

Next came a second PCR, run for about 7 to 12 cycles, which used a sample-barcoded 5' primer along with a J-beta primer mix. TCRdb independently ran MiXCR on the 5' RACE reads; one entry per CDR3 protein. The profile covers hundreds of thousands of distinct CDR3 sequences, with around 25% appearing a single time and 9.4% taken by the ten largest. This sample was also put to use in a study of T cells of mothers and their children.

The sample was blood. The V and J genes are TRBV24-1 and TRBJ2-2, with D perhaps TRBD2 (5 bases). This receptor was taken from a boy aged 5-17 years in good health. Here the CDR3 reads CATSDLNRDDFTGELFF. In DNA form, the CDR3 reads TGTGCCACCAGTGATTTGAATCGGGATGACTTCACCGGGGAGCTGTTTTTT.